The 17 T cell receptor beta chains presented below share a single source sample, sequenced in a study of blood T cell repertoires in COVID-19. TCRdb's copy holds only in-frame clones and misses some; the assay was immunoSEQ multiplex PCR. Altogether almost 70,000 clones are present, 85% to 90% being singletons, with the ten largest covering around 5%. Sequenced input: peripheral blood. The receptors shown here come from a woman in her forties or fifties with active COVID-19.

V is TRBV3-1 (or the pseudogene TRBV3-2) and J is TRBJ2-3, with D possibly matching TRBD2 (6 bases). This CDR3 contains 16 residues. Per the germline V gene, CDR1 is LGHDT and CDR2 is YNNKEL (reference sequence). The ends were cut back, 3 bases at V and 1 base at J, with 14 bases in the middle. Here the CDR3 DNA reads TGTGCCAGCAGCCACGCTGGGACTCAAGGCACAGATACGCAGTATTTT. Translation: CASSHAGTQGTDTQYF.

The chain combines TRBV4-1 with TRBJ2-7, with 9 bases matching TRBD1. J was trimmed by 4 bases and V by 0 bases; bases with no gene match: 4. Per germline, CDR1 MGHRA and CDR2 YSYEKL. The CDR3 runs to 15 residues. CDR3 residues: CASSQEPDRGYEQYF. The CDR3 nucleotides are TGCGCCAGCAGCCAAGAACCGGACAGGGGTTACGAGCAGTACTTC.

The chain joins TRBV5-1 to TRBJ1-3; 8 positions match TRBD1. V gave up 0 bases and J gave up 2 bases; unmatched junction bases: 4. The germline CDR1 and CDR2 sequences are SGHRS and YFSETQ. The CDR3 is 16 amino acids. In DNA, the CDR3 is TGCGCCAGCAGCTTGGATGGACAGGGTACTGGAAACACCATATATTTT. It codes for CASSLDGQGTGNTIYF.

This clone appeared a single time. The chain links TRBV5-1 to TRBJ2-5, with 9 nucleotides matching TRBD2. Unmatched junction bases numbered 2, after V lost 4 bases and J lost 4 bases. There are 13 residues in the CDR3. From germline, CDR1 is SGHRS and CDR2 YFSETQ. CDR3 amino acids: CASSRGLAETQYF. For the CDR3, the DNA is TGCGCCAGCAGCCGGGGACTAGCAGAGACCCAGTACTTC.

The genes are TRBV11-3 and TRBJ2-1; 7 nucleotides line up with TRBD2. CDR1 SGHNT and CDR2 YENEEA come from the germline V gene. The CDR3 loop spans 17 amino acids. V lost 3 bases, J lost 2 bases, and 10 bases stayed unmatched. CDR3 coding DNA: TGTGCCAGCAGCTTCTCCACTGAGACTAGCCCCTACAATGAGCAGTTCTTC. Amino acid sequence: CASSFSTETSPYNEQFF.

V and J are TRBV2 and TRBJ2-1, with 7 bases identical to TRBD2. The CDR3 spans 12 residues. The V segment lost 7 bases and the J segment 4 bases; nucleotides outside the gene matches: 1. Germline assignment: CDR1 SNHLY and CDR2 FYNNEI. The CDR3 bases are TGTGCCAGCATGCGGGGGTACAATGAGCAGTTCTTC. Its protein is CASMRGYNEQFF.

The rearrangement links TRBV5-6 to TRBJ2-7, with a weak D call TRBD2 (6 bases). The CDR3 has 15 residues. Germline V gene lookup returns CDR1 SGHDT and CDR2 YYEEEE. The ends were cut back, 6 bases at V and 3 bases at J, with 19 bases in the middle. Written as DNA, the CDR3 is TGTGCCAGCACCGGGCCGGCTTCGGGAGTCTACGAGCAGTACTTC. It is translated as CASTGPASGVYEQYF. Combining the CDR3 with reference TRBV5-6 and TRBJ2-7 gives the whole variable domain DAGVTQSPTHLIKTRGQQVTLRCSPKSGHDTVSWYQQALGQGPQFIFQYYEEEERQRGNFPDRFSGHQFPNYSSELNVNALLLGDSALYLCASTGPASGVYEQYFGPGTRLTVT.

The rearrangement links TRBV11-3 to TRBJ2-2; TRBD2 matches 7 bases. The germline V gene encodes CDR1 SGHNT and CDR2 YENEEA. J gave up 3 bases and V 2 bases, and 9 bases lay outside the gene matches. The CDR3 is 17 amino acids. The CDR3 coding sequence is TGTGCCAGCAGCTTATCTTACCGGGAGGACGACACCGGGGAGCTGTTTTTT. Amino acids: CASSLSYREDDTGELFF.

CDR3 DNA: TGTGCCAGCAGCGTGGACAGGGGTTTTAACTATGGCTACACCTTC. This sequence encodes CASSVDRGFNYGYTF. This sequence joins TRBV5-8 and TRBJ1-2; 9 bases fit TRBD1. Germline lookup yields CDR1 SGHTS and CDR2 YDEGEE. This CDR3 region has 15 residues. The V and J ends lost 4 bases and 1 base, in that order; junction bases with no gene match: 5.

This chain links TRBV11-2 with TRBJ2-7; the D is unclear. The ends were cut back, 0 bases at V and 0 bases at J, with 3 bases in the middle. CDR1 is SGHAT and CDR2 is FQNNGV in the germline V gene. This CDR3 comprises 13 residues. The CDR3 spells CASSLEYSYEQYF. CDR3 nucleotide sequence: TGTGCCAGCAGCTTAGAGTACTCCTACGAGCAGTACTTC.

This chain uses TRBV9 with TRBJ2-1; 10 bases line up with TRBD2. Losses at the gene ends were 2 bases for V and 3 bases for J; bases not matched to a gene: 2. The CDR3 length is 15 residues. The germline V gene encodes CDR1 SGDLS and CDR2 YYNGEE. The CDR3 DNA follows: TGTGCCAGCAGCGTCACTAGCGGGAACTACAATGAGCAGTTCTTC. This encodes CASSVTSGNYNEQFF.

The genes are TRBV19 and TRBJ2-7, with TRBD2 matching 8 bases. Germline CDR1 reads LNHDA; CDR2 reads SQIVND (reference sequence). CDR3 length: 13 amino acids. V gave up 2 bases and J gave up 7 bases; unmatched junction bases: 4. In DNA, the CDR3 is TGTGCCAGTAGTATAAGCGGGAGACGTGAGCAGTACTTC. Its translation: CASSISGRREQYF.

CDR3 in amino acids: CASSQVTSGHLETQYF. The CDR3 region has the DNA TGTGCCAGCAGCCAGGTGACTAGCGGGCATTTGGAGACCCAGTACTTC. V gene TRBV3-1 (or the pseudogene TRBV3-2) combines with J gene TRBJ2-5, with TRBD2 identical over 10 bases. The CDR3 has 16 residues. Germline-derived CDR1 and CDR2 are LGHDT and YNNKEL (reference sequence). V gave up 3 bases and J gave up 5 bases; unmatched junction bases: 9.

This rearrangement joins TRBV6-1 to TRBJ2-7, with 9 bases identical to TRBD1. This CDR3 contains 15 residues. Germline CDR1 reads MNHNS; CDR2 reads SASEGT. V shed 2 bases, J shed 2 bases, and the junction held 4 bases outside the gene matches. CDR3 sequence: CASSEFRDRAYEQYF. The DNA for the CDR3 is TGTGCCAGCAGTGAATTCCGGGACAGGGCCTACGAGCAGTACTTC.

The chain joins TRBV3-1 (or the pseudogene TRBV3-2) to TRBJ1-4; D is perhaps TRBD1 (6 bases). V lost 4 bases, J lost 8 bases, and 8 bases lay in between. Germline values: CDR1 LGHDT, CDR2 YNNKEL (reference sequence). CDR3 length: 12 residues. CDR3 residues: CASSPGQEKLFF. CDR3 in DNA: TGTGCCAGCAGCCCAGGACAGGAAAAACTGTTTTTT.

The chain has TRBV14 and TRBJ1-1; TRBD1 matches 8 bases. J was trimmed by 1 base and V by 6 bases; bases with no gene match: 7. The CDR3 is 15 amino acids. CDR1 is SGHDN, CDR2 FVKESK, per germline. CDR3 loop: CASSLFGTGNTEAFF. DNA of the CDR3: TGTGCCAGCAGTCTATTTGGGACAGGGAACACTGAAGCTTTCTTT.

This rearrangement joins TRBV14 to TRBJ2-1, with 8 bases lining up with TRBD2. From germline, CDR1 is SGHDN and CDR2 FVKESK. The V and J ends lost 5 bases and 7 bases, in that order; junction bases with no gene match: 4. The length of the CDR3 is 13 residues. The CDR3: CASSSRLANEQFF. CDR3 sequence (DNA): TGTGCCAGCAGCTCCCGACTAGCGAATGAGCAGTTCTTC.